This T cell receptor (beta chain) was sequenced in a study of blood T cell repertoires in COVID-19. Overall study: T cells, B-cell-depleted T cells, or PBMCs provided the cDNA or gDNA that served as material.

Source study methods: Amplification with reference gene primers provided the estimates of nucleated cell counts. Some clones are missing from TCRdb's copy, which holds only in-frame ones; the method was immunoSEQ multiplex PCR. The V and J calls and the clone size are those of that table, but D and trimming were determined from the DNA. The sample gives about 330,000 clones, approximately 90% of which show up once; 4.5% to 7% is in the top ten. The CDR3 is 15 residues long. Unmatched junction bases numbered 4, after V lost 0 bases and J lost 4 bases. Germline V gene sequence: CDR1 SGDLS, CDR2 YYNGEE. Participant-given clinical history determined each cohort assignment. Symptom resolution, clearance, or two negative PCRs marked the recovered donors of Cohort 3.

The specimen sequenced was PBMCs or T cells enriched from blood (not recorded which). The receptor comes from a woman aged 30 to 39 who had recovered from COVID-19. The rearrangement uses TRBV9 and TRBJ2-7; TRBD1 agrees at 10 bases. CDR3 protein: CASSVAGTGEYEQYF. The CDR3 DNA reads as TGTGCCAGCAGCGTAGCCGGGACAGGGGAGTACGAGCAGTACTTC.